This T cell receptor (beta chain) derives from a study of shared clonotypes between healthy human individuals. On the study more broadly: The study drew on a couple of women and a few men aged 18 to 49 as donors.

A 200 ng quantity of DNA, 32,000 or so T cell genomes, went into the sorted-subset replicate PCRs. Profiled with immunoSEQ multiplex PCR; TCRdb holds only in-frame clones, not every one. Of around 2,000,000 clones listed, about 95% are singletons. Study-wide results and caveats: Shared across several donors were approximately 5% of the naive CD4 clonotypes. Across subsets, estimated richness was generally greater for naive than for memory populations.

The CDR3 is 12 residues long. V lost 2 bases and J 9 bases, leaving 8 bases between the germline ends. Per the germline V gene, CDR1 is MNHEY and CDR2 is SVGAGI. Positively selected for CCR7, the CD45RO-negative cells used as naive CD8 cells excluded terminally differentiated effector memory CD45RA+ cells. Points on this clone: No antigen is known for it.

The TCR sequence derives from a young man in good health. Sequenced input: naive CD8+ T cells sorted from blood. The chain employs TRBV6-5 and TRBJ2-1; perhaps TRBD2 as D (5 bases). The CDR3 nucleotides are TGTGCCAGCAGTTACGCCGGGGTTGAGCAGTTCTTC. Translating gives CASSYAGVEQFF.